Sequencing of this T cell receptor beta chain was carried out in a study of identical twins. Study outcomes and limitations: Compared with unrelated sharing, twin-shared out-of-frame alpha sequences had more low-probability sequences. Out-of-frame TCR alpha sharing observed in monozygotic twins exceeded model estimates.

This clonotype was counted at least ten times. What it recognizes is unknown. A junction end diverges from the germline sequence, so it may reflect a read error. Unique molecular identifiers were present on the cDNA, and a universal primer site came from template switching. TCRdb fed the 5' RACE reads into MiXCR, producing one record per CDR3 protein. The sample lists about 660,000 distinct CDR3 sequences, 8.6% occurring once. This CDR3 region has 16 residues. Germline CDR1 reads SSHAT; CDR2 reads FNYEAQ (reference sequence). The same sample was also studied in work on yellow fever vaccine responses in identical twins. That paper states: Twins' vaccine T cell responses were reported to seem partly convergent and partly personalized.

Sequenced material: PBMCs. The source of this sequence is a woman aged 18-29 years in good health. The V gene is TRBV7-7, the J gene TRBJ2-1; a weak D match, TRBD2 (7 bases). CDR3 region: CASSLGGGGAYNEQFF. DNA of the CDR3: TGTGCTAGCAGCTTAGGAGGCGGGGGCGCATACAATGAGCAGTTCTTC.